This entry describes one T cell receptor (beta chain). Antigen: not known. The study ran its PCR with 60 Vbeta and 13 Jbeta primers. Authors' analysis steps: Counted up in a later analysis, unique TCR beta chains came to about 80 million, with around 11 million shared. TCRdb's table, derived via immunoSEQ multiplex PCR, lists solely in-frame clones and lacks some. The V and J calls and clone size were taken over from that table, and D and trimming were inferred from the DNA. The sample data list under 200,000 clones. CDR1 and CDR2 (germline): LNHNV, YYDKDF (reference sequence). The CDR3 loop spans 15 amino acids. V lost 3 bases, J lost 3 bases, and 9 bases lay in between. This entry is derived from a study of cytomegalovirus exposure and HLA in healthy donors. Study outcomes and limitations: Within a later analysis, the majority of CMV-associated TCR beta chains appeared HLA-restricted. Presence/absence analyses treated sequencing depth as roughly uniform across donors. Rates of TCR association differed by HLA locus in a later analysis, with DRB1 highest and HLA-C lowest.

The TCR comes from a woman aged 18-29 years in good health and CMV-seropositive. Sequenced sample: PBMCs. This rearrangement joins TRBV15 to TRBJ2-6, with D maybe TRBD1 (6 bases). The CDR3 region has the DNA TGTGCCACCAGCAGGCCAGGGGATGGGGCCAACGTCCTGACTTTC. As protein: CATSRPGDGANVLTF.